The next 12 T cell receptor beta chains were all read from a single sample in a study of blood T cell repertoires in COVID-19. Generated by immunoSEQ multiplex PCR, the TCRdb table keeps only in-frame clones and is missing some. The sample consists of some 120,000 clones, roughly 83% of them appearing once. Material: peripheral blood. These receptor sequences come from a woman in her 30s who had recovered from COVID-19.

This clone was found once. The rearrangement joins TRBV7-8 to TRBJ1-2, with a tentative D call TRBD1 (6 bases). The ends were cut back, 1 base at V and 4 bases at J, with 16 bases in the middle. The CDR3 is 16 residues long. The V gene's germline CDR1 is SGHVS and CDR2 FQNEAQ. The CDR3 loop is CASSLVRGGTPYGYTF. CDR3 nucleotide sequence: TGTGCCAGCAGCTTAGTTCGGGGGGGGACACCCTATGGCTACACCTTC.

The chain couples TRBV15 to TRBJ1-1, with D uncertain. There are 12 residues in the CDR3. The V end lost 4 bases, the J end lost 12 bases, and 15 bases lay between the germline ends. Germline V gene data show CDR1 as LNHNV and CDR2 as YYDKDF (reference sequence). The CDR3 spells CATSTAEFLTFF. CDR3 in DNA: TGTGCCACCAGCACGGCGGAGTTTTTGACTTTCTTT. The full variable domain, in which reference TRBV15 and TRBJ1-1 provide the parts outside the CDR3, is DAMVIQNPRYQVTQFGKPVTLSCSQTLNHNVMYWYQQKSSQAPKLLFHYYDKDFNNEADTPDNFQSRRPNTSFCFLDIRSPGLGDTAMYLCATSTAEFLTFFGQGTRLTVV.

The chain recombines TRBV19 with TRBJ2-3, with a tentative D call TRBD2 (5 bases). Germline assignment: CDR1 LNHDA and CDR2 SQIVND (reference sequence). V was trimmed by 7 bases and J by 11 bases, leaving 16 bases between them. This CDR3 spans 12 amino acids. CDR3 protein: CASTRNSRGQYF. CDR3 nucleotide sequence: TGTGCCAGTACCCGAAACTCTCGGGGGCAGTATTTT.

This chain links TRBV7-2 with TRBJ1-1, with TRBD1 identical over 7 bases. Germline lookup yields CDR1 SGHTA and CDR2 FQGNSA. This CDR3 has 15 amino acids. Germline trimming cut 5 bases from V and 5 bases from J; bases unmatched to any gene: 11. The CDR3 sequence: CASSEGQRGRTEAFF. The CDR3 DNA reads TGTGCCAGCAGCGAGGGACAGAGGGGCCGGACTGAAGCTTTCTTT.

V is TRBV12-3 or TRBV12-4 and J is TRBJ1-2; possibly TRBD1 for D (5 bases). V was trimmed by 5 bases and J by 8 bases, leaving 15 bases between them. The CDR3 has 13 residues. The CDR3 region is CASSPQGSQGYTF. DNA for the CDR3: TGTGCCAGCAGTCCCCAGGGTTCACAGGGCTACACCTTC.

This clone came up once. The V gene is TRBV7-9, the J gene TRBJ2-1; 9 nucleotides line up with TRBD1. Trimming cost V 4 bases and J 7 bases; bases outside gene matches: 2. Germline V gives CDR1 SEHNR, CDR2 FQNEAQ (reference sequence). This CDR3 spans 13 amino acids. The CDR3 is CASSSDRGNEQFF. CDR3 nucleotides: TGTGCCAGCAGCTCAGACAGGGGGAATGAGCAGTTCTTC.

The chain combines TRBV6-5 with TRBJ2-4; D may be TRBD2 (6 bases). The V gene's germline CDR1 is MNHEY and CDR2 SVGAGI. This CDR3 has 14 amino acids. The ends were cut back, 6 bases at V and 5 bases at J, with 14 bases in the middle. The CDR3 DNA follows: TGTGCCAGCAGACTCAGCGGGTCGCAAAACATTCAGTACTTC. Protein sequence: CASRLSGSQNIQYF.

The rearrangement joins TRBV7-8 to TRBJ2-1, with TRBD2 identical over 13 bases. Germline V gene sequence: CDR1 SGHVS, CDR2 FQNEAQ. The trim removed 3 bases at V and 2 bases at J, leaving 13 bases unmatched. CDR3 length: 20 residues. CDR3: CASSFPSGETSGGAYNEQFF. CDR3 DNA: TGTGCCAGCAGCTTCCCCTCAGGCGAAACTAGCGGGGGGGCCTACAATGAGCAGTTCTTC. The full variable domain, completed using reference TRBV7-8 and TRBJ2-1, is GAGVSQSPRYKVAKRGQDVALRCDPISGHVSLFWYQQALGQGPEFLTYFQNEAQLDKSGLPSDRFFAERPEGSVSTLKIQRTQQEDSAVYLCASSFPSGETSGGAYNEQFFGPGTRLTVL.

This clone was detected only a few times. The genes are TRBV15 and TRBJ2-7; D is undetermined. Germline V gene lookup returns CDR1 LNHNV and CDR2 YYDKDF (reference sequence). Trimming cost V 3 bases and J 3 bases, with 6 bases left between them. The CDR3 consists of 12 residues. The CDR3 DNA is TGTGCCACCAGCAGTGTCCACTACGAGCAGTACTTC. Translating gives CATSSVHYEQYF.

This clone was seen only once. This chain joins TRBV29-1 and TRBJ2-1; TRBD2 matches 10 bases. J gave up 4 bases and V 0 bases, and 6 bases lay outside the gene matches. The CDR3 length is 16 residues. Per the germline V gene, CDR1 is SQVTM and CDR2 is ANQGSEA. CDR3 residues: CSVEDASGRVYNEQFF. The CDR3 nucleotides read TGCAGCGTTGAAGACGCCAGCGGGAGGGTATACAATGAGCAGTTCTTC.

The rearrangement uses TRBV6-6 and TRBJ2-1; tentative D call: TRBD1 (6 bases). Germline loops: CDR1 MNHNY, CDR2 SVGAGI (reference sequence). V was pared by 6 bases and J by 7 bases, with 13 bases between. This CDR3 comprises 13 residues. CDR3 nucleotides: TGTGCCAGCAGCCCACCAGGGGATAATGAGCAGTTCTTC. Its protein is CASSPPGDNEQFF.

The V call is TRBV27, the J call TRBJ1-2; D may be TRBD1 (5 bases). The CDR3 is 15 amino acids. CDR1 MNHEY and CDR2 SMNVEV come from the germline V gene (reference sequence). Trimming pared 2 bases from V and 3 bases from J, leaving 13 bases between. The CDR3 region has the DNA TGTGCCAGCAGTTTAGGGCAGGGTGGCTACTATGGCTACACCTTC. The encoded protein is CASSLGQGGYYGYTF.